The 21 T cell receptor beta chains below come from one sample, sequenced in a study of CD8+ T cells in alopecia areata. The treatment denotes: oral pan-JAK inhibitor, 5-10 mg twice daily. RNA extraction and reverse transcription yielded cDNA as sequencing template. This table comes from immunoSEQ multiplex PCR, and its TCRdb copy is limited to in-frame clones, with some not included. The sample holds about 220,000 clones, under 75% seen once. The sequenced sample was CD4+ T cells sorted from blood, obtained at week 4, from a patient treated with tofacitinib. These receptors were obtained from a human donor with alopecia areata.

The chain has TRBV19 and TRBJ2-1, with 8 bases matching TRBD2. The CDR3 sequence is 13 residues long. Germline assignment: CDR1 LNHDA and CDR2 SQIVND (reference sequence). Germline trimming cut 6 bases from V and 9 bases from J; bases unmatched to any gene: 7. The CDR3 loop reads CASSRLANGEQFF. CDR3 in DNA: TGTGCCAGTAGCCGACTAGCGAATGGTGAGCAGTTCTTC.

The V and J genes are TRBV5-6 and TRBJ2-3, with D perhaps TRBD2 (5 bases). The CDR3 loop spans 15 amino acids. The V end was cut by 4 bases, the J end by 2 bases, with 14 bases between. Germline V gene sequence: CDR1 SGHDT, CDR2 YYEEEE. CDR3 DNA sequence: TGTGCCAGCAGCCCCGGACGGGGAATCACAGATACGCAGTATTTT. It is translated as CASSPGRGITDTQYF. Full variable domain (missing parts from reference TRBV5-6 and TRBJ2-3): DAGVTQSPTHLIKTRGQQVTLRCSPKSGHDTVSWYQQALGQGPQFIFQYYEEEERQRGNFPDRFSGHQFPNYSSELNVNALLLGDSALYLCASSPGRGITDTQYFGPGTRLTVL.

This sequence joins TRBV6-1 and TRBJ2-5, with D possibly matching TRBD2 (6 bases). Trimming stripped 4 bases from V and 5 bases from J, with 20 bases between. The CDR3 runs 16 residues. Germline values: CDR1 MNHNS, CDR2 SASEGT. This CDR3 is CASSGRMAVSGETQYF. CDR3 sequence (DNA): TGTGCCAGCAGTGGACGCATGGCCGTAAGCGGGGAGACCCAGTACTTC.

V and J are TRBV2 and TRBJ1-5, with D perhaps matching TRBD1 (6 bases). The CDR3 consists of 16 residues. Germline CDR1 SNHLY, CDR2 FYNNEI. Trimming cost V 5 bases and J 4 bases, with 18 bases left between them. The CDR3 here is CASSSITGQGNQPQHF. The CDR3 bases are TGTGCCAGCAGTTCAATCACGGGACAAGGGAATCAGCCCCAGCATTTT.

The chain recombines TRBV10-2 with TRBJ2-4, with D hard to call. CDR1 WSHSY and CDR2 SAAADI come from the germline V gene. V gave up 6 bases and J gave up 0 bases, with 12 bases separating them. CDR3 length equals 15 residues. The CDR3 bases are TGCGCCAGCAGCGTTGACGGAATAGCCAAAAACATTCAGTACTTC. The encoded protein is CASSVDGIAKNIQYF.

This chain uses TRBV2 with TRBJ2-4, with D perhaps given as TRBD1 or TRBD2 (5 bases each). With 3 bases removed from V and 4 bases from J, the gap between germline ends came to 7 bases. The CDR3 totals 13 residues. Germline CDR1 is SNHLY and CDR2 is FYNNEI. CDR3 sequence reads: CASSEGVKNIQYF. In nucleotides, the CDR3 is TGTGCCAGCAGTGAGGGGGTAAAAAACATTCAGTACTTC.

This clone has a count of ten or more. V gene TRBV2 combines with J gene TRBJ1-2, with 9 bases aligning to TRBD1. The CDR3 loop spans 13 amino acids. Germline V lookup: CDR1 SNHLY, CDR2 FYNNEI. V shed 6 bases and J 4 bases; nucleotides not matched to a gene: 3. The CDR3 here is CASRGTGIYGYTF. DNA of the CDR3: TGTGCCAGCAGGGGGACAGGGATCTATGGCTACACCTTC.

The chain couples TRBV4-3 to TRBJ2-3; TRBD2 is a possible D gene (6 bases). Trimming took off 0 bases at V and 5 bases at J, with 15 bases between the two ends. The CDR3 has 16 amino acids. Germline V gene data show CDR1 as LGHNA and CDR2 as YSLEER. The CDR3 is CASSQDSTTRGDTQYF. DNA for the CDR3: TGCGCCAGCAGCCAAGATTCTACGACTAGAGGAGATACGCAGTATTTT.

The chain has TRBV9 and TRBJ1-2; D remains ambiguous. V lost 2 bases, J lost 5 bases, and 16 bases lay in between. Germline V gene lookup returns CDR1 SGDLS and CDR2 YYNGEE. The CDR3 runs 15 residues. The CDR3 loop is CASSVGQVAGYGYTF. The CDR3 bases are TGTGCCAGCAGCGTCGGGCAGGTGGCTGGTTATGGCTACACCTTC.

The genes are TRBV30 and TRBJ2-3; weak D call: TRBD2 (5 bases). Germline V gene sequence: CDR1 GTSNPN, CDR2 SVGIG (reference sequence). The CDR3 runs to 15 residues. Trimming took 4 bases from V and 0 from J, leaving 14 bases between them. The CDR3 DNA follows: TGTGCCTGGAACGTGGCTAGCACTAGCACAGATACGCAGTATTTT. Protein sequence: CAWNVASTSTDTQYF.

The chain recombines TRBV7-9 with TRBJ2-7, with D unresolved. Germline CDR1 SEHNR, CDR2 FQNEAQ (reference sequence). The CDR3 consists of 13 residues. Trimming took 3 bases from V and 0 from J, leaving 6 bases between them. This chain's CDR3 is CASSFSPSYEQYF. The CDR3 region has the DNA TGTGCCAGCAGCTTTTCGCCCTCCTACGAGCAGTACTTC.

The chain combines TRBV29-1 with TRBJ2-3; no definite D call. The V end lost 6 bases, the J end lost 1 base, and 8 bases lay between the germline ends. Germline V CDR1 and CDR2: SQVTM, ANQGSEA. This CDR3 has 12 amino acids. Written as DNA, the CDR3 is TGCAGCGTCGAGTCGGGCACAGATACGCAGTATTTT. It translates to CSVESGTDTQYF.

With respect to this clone: Other DNA sequences of this sample code for an identical CDR3. The rearrangement joins TRBV5-1 to TRBJ2-1, with 7 bases that match TRBD1. V lost 0 bases to trimming and J lost 7 bases; unmatched junction nucleotides: 1. CDR3 length: 13 amino acids. CDR1 is SGHRS and CDR2 is YFSETQ in the germline V gene. As DNA, the CDR3 is TGCGCCAGCAGCTTGGGACAGGGAAATGAGCAGTTCTTC. This translates into CASSLGQGNEQFF.

The chain joins TRBV29-1 to TRBJ1-2; 8 bases match TRBD1. CDR3 size: 14 residues. Looked up from germline, CDR1 is SQVTM and CDR2 is ANQGSEA. The V segment lost 6 bases and the J segment 4 bases; nucleotides outside the gene matches: 10. This chain's CDR3 is CSVSPRQGTYGYTF. The CDR3 bases are TGCAGCGTCTCCCCCAGACAGGGGACCTATGGCTACACCTTC. Full variable domain (remainder filled in from reference TRBV29-1 and TRBJ1-2): SAVISQKPSRDICQRGTSLTIQCQVDSQVTMMFWYRQQPGQSLTLIATANQGSEATYESGFVIDKFPISRPNLTFSTLTVSNMSPEDSSIYLCSVSPRQGTYGYTFGSGTRLTVV.

The chain is built from TRBV7-9 and TRBJ1-2, with D possibly TRBD1 on 5 matching bases. Trimming pared 5 bases from V and 0 bases from J, leaving 13 bases between. The CDR3 consists of 15 residues. Germline assignment: CDR1 SEHNR and CDR2 FQNEAQ (reference sequence). The CDR3 region is CASSVGRQANYGYTF. The CDR3 DNA is TGTGCCAGCAGCGTGGGACGCCAAGCTAACTATGGCTACACCTTC. The full variable domain, in which reference TRBV7-9 and TRBJ1-2 provide the parts outside the CDR3, is DTGVSQNPRHKITKRGQNVTFRCDPISEHNRLYWYRQTLGQGPEFLTYFQNEAQLEKSRLLSDRFSAERPKGSFSTLEIQRTEQGDSAMYLCASSVGRQANYGYTFGSGTRLTVV.

This chain joins TRBV9 and TRBJ2-2; the match to TRBD2 covers 9 bases. With 3 bases clipped from V and 0 bases from J, the junction kept 6 bases outside the gene matches. Germline lookup yields CDR1 SGDLS and CDR2 YYNGEE. CDR3 length: 17 residues. CDR3 nucleotides: TGTGCCAGCAGCGCCGGGACTAGCAGAGCGAACACCGGGGAGCTGTTTTTT. This sequence encodes CASSAGTSRANTGELFF.

This clone was detected ten times or more. DNA of the CDR3: TGTGCCAGCAGCTTAGTATTCCGGTATGACACCGGGGAGCTGTTTTTT. Its protein product is CASSLVFRYDTGELFF. The chain combines TRBV7-2 with TRBJ2-2; D is undetermined. The V end lost 1 base, the J end lost 3 bases, and 12 bases lay between the germline ends. The length of the CDR3 is 16 residues. The germline V gene has CDR1 SGHTA and CDR2 FQGNSA. Together with reference TRBV7-2 and TRBJ2-2, the CDR3 gives the full variable domain: GAGVSQSPSNKVTEKGKDVELRCDPISGHTALYWYRQSLGQGLEFLIYFQGNSAPDKSGLPSDRFSAERTGGSVSTLTIQRTQQEDSAVYLCASSLVFRYDTGELFFGEGSRLTVL.

This clone was picked up a small number of times. The rearrangement joins TRBV2 to TRBJ1-5; TRBD1 is a possible D gene (5 bases). From germline, CDR1 is SNHLY and CDR2 FYNNEI. The CDR3 consists of 14 residues. The V gene lost 3 bases and the J gene lost 7 bases, with 13 bases spanning the gap. The CDR3 loop reads CASSDRQIFQPQHF. The CDR3 DNA reads TGTGCCAGCAGTGATCGACAGATCTTCCAGCCCCAGCATTTT.

CDR3 loop: CASTASRQFENTF. The CDR3, as DNA: TGTGCCAGCACCGCCTCACGACAGTTTGAAAACACCTTC. J is TRBJ1-2 and V is TRBV2; a weak D match, TRBD1 (5 bases). Trimming pared 7 bases from V and 12 bases from J, leaving 21 bases between. Germline V gene lookup returns CDR1 SNHLY and CDR2 FYNNEI. CDR3 length: 13 amino acids.

A few counts support this clone. The rearrangement uses TRBV29-1 and TRBJ1-1; D unclear. The length of the CDR3 is 13 residues. Germline V gene lookup returns CDR1 SQVTM and CDR2 ANQGSEA. V dropped 7 bases and J dropped 0 bases, with 12 bases sitting between them. The CDR3 bases are TGCAGCGCAGGCCGAGGGATGAACACTGAAGCTTTCTTT. It yields the protein CSAGRGMNTEAFF.

This clone was picked up a small number of times. Here the CDR3 DNA reads TGTGCCAGCACCACGGTTGGGGGTGAAAAACTGTTTTTT. It yields the protein CASTTVGGEKLFF. The V gene is TRBV7-9, the J gene TRBJ1-4, with D tentatively TRBD1 (5 bases). Germline assignment: CDR1 SEHNR and CDR2 FQNEAQ (reference sequence). V was trimmed by 7 bases and J by 7 bases, leaving 13 bases between them. This CDR3 is built from 13 residues.